A single sample gave rise to the 22 T cell receptor beta chains below, sequenced in a study of cytomegalovirus exposure and HLA in healthy donors. The PCR used 60 Vbeta and 13 Jbeta primers. The repertoire was sequenced with immunoSEQ multiplex PCR; TCRdb's copy has only in-frame clones and lacks some. Of some 91,000 clones listed, less than 70% are singletons. The sequenced sample consisted of PBMCs. The source is a human donor in good health.

J is TRBJ2-7 and V is TRBV9; TRBD2 might be the D (6 bases). Germline CDR1 is SGDLS and CDR2 is YYNGEE. The V gene lost 4 bases and the J gene lost 4 bases, with 18 bases spanning the gap. There are 15 residues in the CDR3. The CDR3 loop is CASSPPHGGRYEQYF. CDR3 in DNA: TGTGCCAGCAGCCCACCCCACGGGGGAAGGTACGAGCAGTACTTC. Combining the CDR3 with reference TRBV9 and TRBJ2-7 gives the whole variable domain DSGVTQTPKHLITATGQRVTLRCSPRSGDLSVYWYQQSLDQGLQFLIQYYNGEERAKGNILERFSAQQFPDLHSELNLSSLELGDSALYFCASSPPHGGRYEQYFGPGTRLTVT.

The V gene is TRBV5-4, the J gene TRBJ2-5, with 8 bases matching TRBD2. The junction had 7 bases not matched to a gene; V was cut back by 1 base and J by 5 bases. Looked up from germline, CDR1 is SGHNT and CDR2 is YYREEE (reference sequence). The CDR3 extends over 15 amino acids. The CDR3 sequence: CASSLSGGGPETQYF. DNA of the CDR3: TGTGCCAGCAGCTTGTCTGGCGGGGGGCCTGAGACCCAGTACTTC.

Here the CDR3 reads CASSLVVETQYF. The CDR3 nucleotides are TGTGCCAGCAGCTTAGTCGTGGAGACCCAGTACTTC. The chain has TRBV7-9 and TRBJ2-5, with unresolved D. Between the trimmed V and J ends, which lost 1 base and 5 bases, there was a span of 5 bases. The CDR3 is 12 residues long. The germline V gene has CDR1 SEHNR and CDR2 FQNEAQ (reference sequence).

The table lists this clone with a count of one. The V call is TRBV4-3, the J call TRBJ1-2; D unclear. This CDR3 contains 19 residues. Germline values: CDR1 LGHNA, CDR2 YSLEER. With 4 bases removed from V and 10 bases from J, the gap between germline ends came to 34 bases. The DNA of the CDR3 is TGCGCCAGCAGCCTAACCAAGGGAGGAGCCTATGGCTACACCGGCACCTACACCTTC. It specifies CASSLTKGGAYGYTGTYTF.

Only a few counts were recorded for this clone. The V and J genes are TRBV10-2 and TRBJ2-1; 13 bases agree with TRBD2. Germline CDR1 WSHSY, CDR2 SAAADI. The CDR3 is 16 residues long. The junction had 12 bases not matched to a gene; V was cut back by 8 bases and J by 8 bases. The CDR3 here is CASFSSTSGGVHEQFF. The CDR3 DNA reads as TGCGCCAGCTTCTCCTCCACTAGCGGGGGGGTCCATGAGCAGTTCTTC.

This clone was counted a few times. V is TRBV11-1 and J is TRBJ2-5; TRBD2 might be the D (6 bases). Between the trimmed V and J ends, which lost 4 bases and 5 bases, there was a span of 17 bases. The CDR3 has 15 amino acids. CDR1 SGHAT and CDR2 FQDESV come from the germline V gene (reference sequence). The CDR3 loop reads CASSSPGAGGETQYF. The CDR3, as DNA: TGTGCCAGCAGCTCTCCGGGAGCCGGCGGGGAGACCCAGTACTTC.

The rearrangement uses TRBV5-4 and TRBJ2-1; D perhaps matches TRBD1 (6 bases). The CDR3 length is 15 residues. The V end was cut by 3 bases, the J end by 0 bases, with 10 bases between. CDR1 SGHNT and CDR2 YYREEE come from the germline V gene (reference sequence). CDR3 protein: CASSSQGSSYNEQFF. For the CDR3, the DNA is TGTGCCAGCAGCTCACAGGGTAGCTCCTACAATGAGCAGTTCTTC.

The V call is TRBV19, the J call TRBJ2-7, with unresolved D. V gave up 6 bases and J gave up 6 bases, with 12 bases separating them. Germline-derived CDR1 and CDR2 are LNHDA and SQIVND (reference sequence). The CDR3 has 12 amino acids. The DNA of the CDR3 is TGTGCCAGTAGAGCCTCTCTAGGCGAGCAGTACTTC. It translates to CASRASLGEQYF. Drawing the rest from reference TRBV19 and TRBJ2-7, the complete variable domain is DGGITQSPKYLFRKEGQNVTLSCEQNLNHDAMYWYRQDPGQGLRLIYYSQIVNDFQKGDIAEGYSVSREKKESFPLTVTSAQKNPTAFYLCASRASLGEQYFGPGTRLTVT.

The rearrangement uses TRBV19 and TRBJ2-7; possible D gene TRBD1, 6 bases. Germline V gene sequence: CDR1 LNHDA, CDR2 SQIVND (reference sequence). The CDR3 consists of 13 residues. Trimming left V 6 bases short and J 4 bases short, with 13 bases between. The CDR3 sequence is CASRPGATYEQYF. The CDR3, as DNA: TGTGCCAGTAGGCCAGGGGCGACGTACGAGCAGTACTTC.

The gene calls are TRBV9 and TRBJ2-7; 10 nucleotides agree with TRBD1. This CDR3 comprises 15 residues. Germline V CDR1 and CDR2: SGDLS, YYNGEE. V was pared by 4 bases and J by 6 bases, with 10 bases of the junction left unmatched. The CDR3 loop is CASSSQPGTGAEQYF. The CDR3, as DNA: TGTGCCAGCAGCTCCCAGCCCGGGACAGGGGCCGAGCAGTACTTC.

The chain uses TRBV9 and TRBJ1-1; possible D gene TRBD1, 5 bases. CDR3 length: 17 residues. Germline V gene data show CDR1 as SGDLS and CDR2 as YYNGEE. V was shortened by 4 bases and J by 1 base, with 20 bases between the two germline ends. Written as DNA, the CDR3 is TGTGCCAGCAGCCCCCCCCTTGGGGGGGGAGAGAACACTGAAGCTTTCTTT. It is translated as CASSPPLGGGENTEAFF.

This clone was recorded once. The genes are TRBV2 and TRBJ2-3; D not certain. V lost 6 bases to trimming and J lost 2 bases, with 12 bases between them. CDR3 size: 14 residues. CDR1 SNHLY and CDR2 FYNNEI come from the germline V gene. CDR3: CASSPRGLTDTQYF. The CDR3 nucleotides are TGTGCCAGCAGCCCTAGAGGCCTCACAGATACGCAGTATTTT.

This chain links TRBV15 with TRBJ2-5, with TRBD2 identical over 8 bases. The CDR3 extends over 13 amino acids. With 11 bases clipped from V and 5 bases from J, the junction kept 10 bases outside the gene matches. CDR1 and CDR2 (germline): LNHNV, YYDKDF (reference sequence). CDR3 nucleotides: TGTGCCGCCTCCTTTAGCGGGGAGGAGACCCAGTACTTC. Residues: CAASFSGEETQYF.

The chain has TRBV2 and TRBJ2-2; D gene ambiguous. CDR3 length: 11 residues. V was cut by 8 bases and J by 1 base, with 2 bases left in between. From germline, CDR1 is SNHLY and CDR2 FYNNEI. CDR3 DNA: TGTGCCAGCCGGAACACCGGGGAGCTGTTTTTT. Translation gives CASRNTGELFF.

This clone was observed a few times. The rearrangement links TRBV5-1 to TRBJ1-4; D not certain. This CDR3 contains 13 residues. Trimming shortened V by 5 bases and J by 8 bases, and 13 bases separated the two germline ends. Germline V gene data show CDR1 as SGHRS and CDR2 as YFSETQ. This chain's CDR3 is CASRPPSGEKLFF. CDR3 DNA: TGCGCCAGCAGACCTCCTAGCGGGGAAAAACTGTTTTTT.

The chain is built from TRBV5-1 and TRBJ1-4, with D possibly TRBD1 on 6 matching bases. CDR3 size: 16 residues. V shed 0 bases and J shed 8 bases, with 17 bases lying between them. The germline V gene has CDR1 SGHRS and CDR2 YFSETQ. The CDR3 reads CASSLALGQPGEKLFF. The CDR3 region has the DNA TGCGCCAGCAGCTTGGCCCTTGGACAGCCAGGGGAAAAACTGTTTTTT. Using reference TRBV5-1 and TRBJ1-4 for the parts outside the CDR3, the full variable domain is KAGVTQTPRYLIKTRGQQVTLSCSPISGHRSVSWYQQTPGQGLQFLFEYFSETQRNKGNFPGRFSGRQFSNSRSEMNVSTLELGDSALYLCASSLALGQPGEKLFFGSGTQLSVL.

The chain carries TRBV9 and TRBJ2-3, with TRBD1 identical over 7 bases. Germline V gene data show CDR1 as SGDLS and CDR2 as YYNGEE. V lost 3 bases to trimming and J lost 4 bases; unmatched junction nucleotides: 5. The CDR3 covers 14 residues. The CDR3 DNA reads as TGTGCCAGCAGCGCCGACAGGGAAGCAGATACGCAGTATTTT. It specifies CASSADREADTQYF. Drawing the rest from reference TRBV9 and TRBJ2-3, the complete variable domain is DSGVTQTPKHLITATGQRVTLRCSPRSGDLSVYWYQQSLDQGLQFLIQYYNGEERAKGNILERFSAQQFPDLHSELNLSSLELGDSALYFCASSADREADTQYFGPGTRLTVL.

Worth noting for this clone: At one of its ends the junction is not consistent with the germline gene, which may arise from a read error. The V gene is TRBV10-3, the J gene TRBJ2-2, with TRBD2 as a possible D gene (5 bases). This CDR3 region has 16 residues. Germline CDR1 is ENHRY and CDR2 is SYGVKD. The CDR3 loop reads CAISTGVAANAGELFF. The CDR3 DNA reads TGTGCCATCAGCACCGGGGTGGCTGCGAACGCCGGGGAGCTGTTTTTT.

The V call is TRBV27, the J call TRBJ1-1; possible D gene TRBD1, 5 bases. CDR3 length: 13 residues. Trimming stripped 7 bases from V and 3 bases from J, with 12 bases between. The germline V gene has CDR1 MNHEY and CDR2 SMNVEV (reference sequence). The CDR3 sequence is CASMRGFDTEAFF. The CDR3 DNA follows: TGTGCCAGCATGCGGGGGTTCGACACTGAAGCTTTCTTT.

The CDR3, as DNA: TGTGCCAGCAGCTTGTTTGCGGGGGGGACTTCTGCGGAGCTGTTTTTT. As protein: CASSLFAGGTSAELFF. The rearrangement joins TRBV5-4 to TRBJ2-2, with 9 bases that match TRBD2. This CDR3 spans 16 amino acids. Germline CDR1 and CDR2: SGHNT and YYREEE (reference sequence). The J segment lost 10 bases and the V segment lost 1 base, leaving 11 bases of the junction unmatched.

This clone was detected only a few times. This chain connects TRBV29-1 to TRBJ2-7; TRBD2 matches at 9 bases. This CDR3 is built from 15 residues. Per the germline V gene, CDR1 is SQVTM and CDR2 is ANQGSEA. V lost 1 base to trimming and J lost 0 bases; unmatched junction nucleotides: 4. CDR3: CSVEVGRGGSYEQYF. CDR3 DNA: TGCAGCGTTGAAGTTGGGCGGGGGGGCTCCTACGAGCAGTACTTC.

The rearrangement joins TRBV11-3 to TRBJ2-1; 11 nucleotides align to TRBD2. The germline CDR1 and CDR2 sequences are SGHNT and YENEEA. This CDR3 has 15 residues. V dropped 5 bases and J dropped 7; count of bases not matched to a gene: 7. The CDR3 is CASSLRLAGPNEQFF. The DNA for the CDR3 is TGTGCCAGCAGCCTAAGACTAGCGGGGCCGAATGAGCAGTTCTTC.